Presented here are 13 T cell receptor beta chains from one specimen sequenced in a study of shared clonotypes between healthy human individuals. Sequencing used immunoSEQ multiplex PCR; TCRdb keeps in-frame clones, though not all of them. The table shows 2 million or so clones, with 85% to 95% occurring only once. Sequences were obtained from naive CD4+ T cells sorted from blood. Subset specified: CD45RA+ positively selected. Receptors were obtained from a man aged 18 to 29 in good health.

This clone was found once. The sample contains more than one DNA sequence encoding this CDR3. The V and J genes are TRBV10-3 and TRBJ2-2; 12 bases are shared with TRBD2. J was trimmed by 5 bases and V by 5 bases; bases with no gene match: 3. From germline, CDR1 is ENHRY and CDR2 SYGVKD. The CDR3 loop spans 15 amino acids. DNA of the CDR3: TGTGCCATCAGTTCCGGGACTAGCGGGACCGGGGAGCTGTTTTTT. It is translated as CAISSGTSGTGELFF.

This clone was seen just once. The chain combines TRBV2 with TRBJ2-7; 13 bases are shared with TRBD2. The CDR3 covers 15 residues. Trimming cost V 4 bases and J 5 bases; bases outside gene matches: 5. Germline CDR1 SNHLY, CDR2 FYNNEI. Written as DNA, the CDR3 is TGTGCCAGCAGTGGGACTAGCGGGGGCAGTAACGAGCAGTACTTC. Translating gives CASSGTSGGSNEQYF.

In the case of this clone: The sample has other DNA sequences that encode this CDR3 too. The gene calls are TRBV18 and TRBJ1-2; the D gene is possibly TRBD1 (6 bases). CDR1 and CDR2 (germline): KGHSH, LQKENI. This CDR3 region has 14 residues. The V end was cut by 2 bases, the J end by 1 base, with 8 bases between. CDR3 residues: CASSPNRDNYGYTF. DNA of the CDR3: TGTGCCAGCTCACCAAACAGGGATAACTATGGCTACACCTTC.

A word on this clone: In the same sample, other DNA sequences code for this CDR3. The chain couples TRBV29-1 to TRBJ1-5; weak D call: TRBD1 (5 bases). Germline lookup yields CDR1 SQVTM and CDR2 ANQGSEA. V lost 4 bases and J lost 0, with 16 bases in between. This CDR3 has 16 amino acids. CDR3 coding DNA: TGCAGCGTTGGTAGGGGTTCGGGAGATAGCAATCAGCCCCAGCATTTT. Its protein product is CSVGRGSGDSNQPQHF. Drawing the rest from reference TRBV29-1 and TRBJ1-5, the complete variable domain is SAVISQKPSRDICQRGTSLTIQCQVDSQVTMMFWYRQQPGQSLTLIATANQGSEATYESGFVIDKFPISRPNLTFSTLTVSNMSPEDSSIYLCSVGRGSGDSNQPQHFGDGTRLSIL.

The chain uses TRBV11-2 and TRBJ2-4; D is undetermined. CDR3 length equals 13 residues. From germline, CDR1 is SGHAT and CDR2 FQNNGV. The ends were cut back, 5 bases at V and 11 bases at J, with 16 bases in the middle. This CDR3 reads CASSRPGGRVQYF. CDR3 DNA sequence: TGTGCCAGCAGCCGGCCGGGCGGCCGGGTTCAGTACTTC.

The rearrangement joins TRBV4-3 to TRBJ2-1, with 8 nucleotides matching TRBD1. Germline assignment: CDR1 LGHNA and CDR2 YSLEER. CDR3 length: 15 residues. With V trimmed by 3 bases and J by 4 bases, 5 bases remained unmatched. The CDR3 DNA follows: TGCGCCAGCAGCCACACGGACAGGGAATACAATGAGCAGTTCTTC. Its protein product is CASSHTDREYNEQFF.

This sequence joins TRBV2 and TRBJ1-6; no clear D. The V end was cut by 8 bases, the J end by 0 bases, with 11 bases between. The CDR3 sequence is 15 residues long. Germline lookup yields CDR1 SNHLY and CDR2 FYNNEI. This CDR3 reads CASSQDDSYNSPLHF. In DNA, the CDR3 is TGTGCCAGCTCCCAGGACGACTCCTATAATTCACCCCTCCACTTT.

V is TRBV10-3 and J is TRBJ1-1; D unresolved. The CDR3 has 11 amino acids. V was shortened by 4 bases and J by 8 bases, with 8 bases between the two germline ends. Per germline, CDR1 ENHRY and CDR2 SYGVKD. This chain's CDR3 is CAISGQAEAFF. CDR3 DNA sequence: TGTGCCATCAGTGGCCAGGCAGAAGCTTTCTTT.

The V and J genes are TRBV6-5 and TRBJ2-7; 9 bases are shared with TRBD1. The length of the CDR3 is 15 residues. V shed 6 bases and J 8 bases; nucleotides not matched to a gene: 14. Per germline, CDR1 MNHEY and CDR2 SVGAGI. CDR3 residues: CASRPDGQGLGQQYF. The CDR3 region has the DNA TGTGCCAGCAGGCCAGACGGACAGGGGCTAGGGCAGCAGTACTTC.

The chain combines TRBV30 with TRBJ2-7, with D possibly being TRBD1 or TRBD2 (5 bases each). V shed 0 bases and J shed 6 bases, with 15 bases lying between them. Germline V lookup: CDR1 GTSNPN, CDR2 SVGIG (reference sequence). This CDR3 has 14 amino acids. CDR3 sequence (DNA): TGTGCCTGGAGTGTACAGGACTTATCAGGCGAGCAGTACTTC. Its protein product is CAWSVQDLSGEQYF. The full variable domain, in which reference TRBV30 and TRBJ2-7 provide the parts outside the CDR3, is SQTIHQWPATLVQPVGSPLSLECTVEGTSNPNLYWYRQAAGRGLQLLFYSVGIGQISSEVPQNLSASRPQDRQFILSSKKLLLSDSGFYLCAWSVQDLSGEQYFGPGTRLTVT.

This rearrangement joins TRBV14 to TRBJ2-7; a possible D gene is TRBD1 (5 bases). CDR1 is SGHDN, CDR2 FVKESK, per germline. This CDR3 is 15 amino acids long. V was shortened by 5 bases and J by 2 bases, with 16 bases between the two germline ends. In DNA form, the CDR3 reads TGTGCCAGCAGCTCGATTGAAAGGGGTCCCTACGAGCAGTACTTC. Protein: CASSSIERGPYEQYF.

The V call is TRBV9, the J call TRBJ1-4; unclear D gene. V lost 2 bases and J lost 3, with 8 bases in between. CDR1 is SGDLS, CDR2 YYNGEE, per germline. The CDR3 consists of 14 residues. The CDR3 nucleotides read TGTGCCAGCAGCGTGTCGTGGTCTAATGAAAAACTGTTTTTT. Translated, it gives CASSVSWSNEKLFF.

This clone came up once. CDR3 amino acids: CASSFFGVNTEAFF. Written as DNA, the CDR3 is TGTGCCAGCAGTTTTTTTGGTGTGAACACTGAAGCTTTCTTT. V and J are TRBV28 and TRBJ1-1, with D hard to call. V was shortened by 3 bases and J by 0 bases, with 8 bases between the two germline ends. The germline CDR1 and CDR2 sequences are MDHEN and SYDVKM. The CDR3 is made up of 14 amino acids.